This TCR beta chain was identified during a study of T-cell reconstitution after alpha-beta-depleted transplantation in children. Study-wide findings and caveats: There were some patients whose high TCRbeta diversity at day 60 came from surviving recipient T cells and thymic progenitors. The authors attributed T-cell counts and diversity one year after transplant mostly to newly produced T cells.

This clonotype occurred a few times. The antigen remains undetermined. V was shortened by 7 bases and J by 6 bases, with 22 bases between the two germline ends. CDR3 length: 15 amino acids. CDR1 is SNHLY, CDR2 FYNNEI, per germline. It was with unique molecular identifiers that the TCRbeta library was prepared. TCRdb redid the calling of the PCR reads with MiXCR, one entry per CDR3 protein. The table shows approximately 300,000 distinct CDR3 sequences, with almost 8% occurring only once. The chain uses TRBV2 and TRBJ2-7; the D gene could be TRBD1 or TRBD2 (5 bases each). Source: peripheral blood, taken 360 days after TCRalphabeta/CD19-depleted stem cell transplant. The origin of this receptor is a female patient younger than 10 who had a stem cell transplant for Fanconi anemia, so the T cells may come from the graft donor. The CDR3 loop reads CASIPVQGVGSEQYF. Here the CDR3 DNA reads TGTGCCAGCATACCTGTCCAGGGAGTAGGGTCCGAGCAGTACTTC.